The T cell receptor (beta chain) described here comes from a study of blood T cell repertoires in COVID-19. TCRdb keeps only in-frame clones here, not all; method: immunoSEQ multiplex PCR. The table lists 300,000 to 400,000 clones, about 87% of them singletons. This sequence was found in a woman aged 45-65 years with COVID-19, enrolled during active disease. The sample comprised peripheral blood.

CDR3 loop: CASSYRLQGSSYEQYF. The CDR3 DNA reads as TGTGCCAGCAGTTACCGCCTTCAGGGATCCTCCTACGAGCAGTACTTC. This sequence joins TRBV6-5 and TRBJ2-7, with D possibly TRBD1 on 5 matching bases. This CDR3 has 16 residues. V was pared by 2 bases and J by 0 bases, with 14 bases between. The germline V gene has CDR1 MNHEY and CDR2 SVGAGI.